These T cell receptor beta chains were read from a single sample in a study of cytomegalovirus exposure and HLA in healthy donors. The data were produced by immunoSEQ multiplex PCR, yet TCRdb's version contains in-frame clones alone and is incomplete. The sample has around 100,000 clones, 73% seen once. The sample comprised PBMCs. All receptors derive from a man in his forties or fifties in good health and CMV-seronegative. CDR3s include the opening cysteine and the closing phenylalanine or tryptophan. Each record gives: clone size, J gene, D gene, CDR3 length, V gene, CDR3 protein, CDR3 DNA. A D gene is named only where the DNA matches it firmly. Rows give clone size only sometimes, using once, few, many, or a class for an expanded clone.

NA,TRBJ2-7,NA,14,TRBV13,CASSSTLGAYEQYF,TGTGCCAGCAGCTCGACCCTAGGTGCCTACGAGCAGTACTTC
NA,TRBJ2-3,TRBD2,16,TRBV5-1,CASSWGLAGRTDTQYF,TGCGCCAGCAGCTGGGGACTAGCGGGCCGCACAGATACGCAGTATTTT
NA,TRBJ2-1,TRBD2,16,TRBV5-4,CASSLRSRGGRSEQFF,TGTGCCAGCAGCTTGAGGTCTCGCGGGGGAAGGTCTGAGCAGTTCTTC
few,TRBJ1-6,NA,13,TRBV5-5,CASSVSQNSPLHF,TGTGCCAGCAGCGTATCCCAGAATTCACCCCTCCACTTT
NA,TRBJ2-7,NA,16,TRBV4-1,CASSQALTPSSYEQYF,TGCGCCAGCAGCCAAGCTCTAACCCCCTCTTCCTACGAGCAGTACTTC
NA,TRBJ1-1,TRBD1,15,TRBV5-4,CASSLGSGGYTEAFF,TGTGCCAGCAGCTTGGGGTCAGGGGGGTACACTGAAGCTTTCTTT
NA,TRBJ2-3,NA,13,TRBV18,CASSPPSADTQYF,TGTGCCAGCTCACCACCGAGTGCCGATACGCAGTATTTT
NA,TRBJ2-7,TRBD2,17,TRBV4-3,CASSQDGSGGLRYEQYF,TGCGCCAGCAGCCAAGATGGAAGCGGGGGGTTAAGATACGAGCAGTACTTC
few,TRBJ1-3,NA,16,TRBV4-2,CASSERLDSAGNTIYF,TGTGCCAGCAGCGAACGATTGGACAGCGCTGGAAACACCATATATTTT
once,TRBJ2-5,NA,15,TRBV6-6,CASSYHGPGGETQYF,TGTGCCAGCAGTTACCATGGACCCGGAGGGGAGACCCAGTACTTC
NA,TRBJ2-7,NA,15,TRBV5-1,CASSGSEGAAYEQYF,TGCGCCAGCAGCGGCTCGGAGGGGGCAGCCTACGAGCAGTACTTC
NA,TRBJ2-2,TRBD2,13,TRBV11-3,CASSPGGAGELFF,TGTGCCAGCAGCCCCGGGGGGGCCGGGGAGCTGTTTTTT
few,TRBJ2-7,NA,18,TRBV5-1,CASSTGGPDRRVPYEQYF,TGCGCCAGCAGCACGGGGGGGCCGGACAGGAGGGTTCCCTACGAGCAGTACTTC
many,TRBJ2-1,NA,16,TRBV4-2,CASSQYRDIRYNEQFF,TGTGCCAGCAGCCAATACCGGGACATTAGGTACAATGAGCAGTTCTTC
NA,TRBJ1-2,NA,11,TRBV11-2,CASSLAVGYTF,TGTGCCAGCAGCTTAGCAGTTGGCTACACCTTC
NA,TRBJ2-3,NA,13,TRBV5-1,CASEAEGADTQYF,TGCGCCAGCGAAGCGGAGGGTGCAGATACGCAGTATTTT
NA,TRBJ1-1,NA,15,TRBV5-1,CASSLFPGGPTEAFF,TGCGCCAGCAGCTTGTTTCCGGGGGGACCCACTGAAGCTTTCTTT
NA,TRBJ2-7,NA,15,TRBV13,CASSLVGLAGYEQYF,TGTGCCAGCAGCTTAGTCGGCCTAGCCGGCTACGAGCAGTACTTC
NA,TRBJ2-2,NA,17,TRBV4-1,CASSLPRGLRATGELFF,TGCGCCAGCAGCCTCCCGAGGGGGTTGAGGGCCACCGGGGAGCTGTTTTTT
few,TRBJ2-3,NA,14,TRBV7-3,CASSLGHNTDTQYF,TGTGCCAGCAGCCTCGGACACAACACAGATACGCAGTATTTT
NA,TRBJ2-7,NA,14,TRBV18,CASSPRRDNYEQYF,TGTGCCAGCTCACCACGTAGGGACAACTACGAGCAGTACTTC
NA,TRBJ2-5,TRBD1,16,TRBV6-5,CASSYLRTGGGETQYF,TGTGCCAGCAGTTACCTCAGGACAGGGGGCGGAGAGACCCAGTACTTC
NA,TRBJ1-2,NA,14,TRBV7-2,CASSLVPVNYGYTF,TGTGCCAGCAGCTTAGTTCCGGTTAACTATGGCTACACCTTC
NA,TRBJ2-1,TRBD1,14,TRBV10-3,CAIQGWTGVDEQFF,TGTGCCATCCAGGGATGGACAGGGGTCGATGAGCAGTTCTTC
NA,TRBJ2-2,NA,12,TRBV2,CASSGATGELFF,TGTGCCAGCAGTGGGGCCACCGGGGAGCTGTTTTTT
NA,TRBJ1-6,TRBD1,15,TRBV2,CASSGPGTGIQSLHF,TGTGCCAGCAGTGGCCCCGGGACAGGAATTCAATCCCTCCACTTT
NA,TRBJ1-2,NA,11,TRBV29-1,CSFTNNYGYTF,TGCAGCTTTACAAATAACTATGGCTACACCTTC
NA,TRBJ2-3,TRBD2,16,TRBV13,CASSTRLAGLVDTQYF,TGTGCCAGCAGCACCCGACTAGCGGGGTTGGTAGATACGCAGTATTTT
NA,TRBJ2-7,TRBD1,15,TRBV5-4,CASSWPGQGFHEQYF,TGTGCCAGCAGCTGGCCGGGACAGGGGTTCCACGAGCAGTACTTC
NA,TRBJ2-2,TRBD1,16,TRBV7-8,CASSPGGQGNYGELFF,TGTGCCAGCAGCCCGGGGGGACAGGGGAATTACGGGGAGCTGTTTTTT
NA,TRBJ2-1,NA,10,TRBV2,CASTGNEQFF,TGTGCCAGCACCGGCAATGAGCAGTTCTTC
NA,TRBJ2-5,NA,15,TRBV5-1,CASTHGGRPQETQYF,TGCGCCAGCACCCACGGGGGTCGGCCCCAAGAGACCCAGTACTTC
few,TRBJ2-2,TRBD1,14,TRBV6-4,CASSGQGDTGELFF,TGTGCCAGCAGTGGACAGGGGGACACCGGGGAGCTGTTTTTT
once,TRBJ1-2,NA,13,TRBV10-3,CAISEFGETGYTF,TGTGCCATCAGTGAGTTTGGAGAAACTGGCTACACCTTC
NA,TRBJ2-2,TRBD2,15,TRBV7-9,CASRTGLAETGELFF,TGTGCCAGCAGAACGGGACTAGCAGAGACCGGGGAGCTGTTTTTT
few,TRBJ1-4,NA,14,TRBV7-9,CASSLRGNNEKLFF,TGTGCCAGCAGCTTAAGGGGGAACAATGAAAAACTGTTTTTT
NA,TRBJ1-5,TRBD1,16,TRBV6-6,CASRDHRGIFDQPQHF,TGTGCCAGCAGGGATCACAGGGGGATCTTTGATCAGCCCCAGCATTTT
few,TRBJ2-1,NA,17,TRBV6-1,CASSEARQRTSYNEQFF,TGTGCCAGCAGTGAAGCCCGGCAGCGGACCTCCTACAATGAGCAGTTCTTC
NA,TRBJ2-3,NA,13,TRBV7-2,CASSLTRRDTQYF,TGTGCCAGCAGCTTGACTAGAAGGGATACGCAGTATTTT
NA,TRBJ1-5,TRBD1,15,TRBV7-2,CASSKGTGGNQPQHF,TGTGCCAGCAGCAAGGGGACAGGGGGCAATCAGCCCCAGCATTTT
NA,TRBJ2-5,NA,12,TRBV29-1,CSVEGNTETQYF,TGCAGCGTTGAAGGCAACACGGAGACCCAGTACTTC
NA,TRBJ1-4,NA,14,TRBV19,CASSNPGQGSKLFF,TGTGCCAGTAGTAATCCGGGACAAGGTTCAAAACTGTTTTTT
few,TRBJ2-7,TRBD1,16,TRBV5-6,CASSLGTRDRDHEQYF,TGTGCCAGCAGCTTGGGGACCAGGGACAGGGACCACGAGCAGTACTTC
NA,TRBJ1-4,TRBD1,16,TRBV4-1,CASSQAPGQYNEKLFF,TGCGCCAGCAGCCAGGCCCCGGGACAGTATAATGAAAAACTGTTTTTT
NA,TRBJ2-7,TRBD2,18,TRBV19,CASSTTHSLAGAAYEQYF,TGTGCCAGTAGTACAACTCATTCTCTAGCGGGGGCCGCATACGAGCAGTACTTC
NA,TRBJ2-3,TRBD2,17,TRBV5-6,CASSFGPSGGLTDTQYF,TGTGCCAGCAGCTTTGGTCCGAGCGGGGGTCTCACAGATACGCAGTATTTT
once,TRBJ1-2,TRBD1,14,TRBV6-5,CASSYRGLGYGYTF,TGTGCCAGCAGTTACAGGGGGCTTGGTTATGGCTACACCTTC
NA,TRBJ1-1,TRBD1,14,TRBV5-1,CASSWGTGGTEAFF,TGCGCCAGCAGCTGGGGGACAGGGGGCACTGAAGCTTTCTTT
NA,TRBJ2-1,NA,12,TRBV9,CASSTTRSEQFF,TGTGCCAGCAGCACGACTAGGAGTGAGCAGTTCTTC
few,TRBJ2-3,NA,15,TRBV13,CASSLPAGKGDTQYF,TGTGCCAGCAGCCTCCCAGCGGGCAAGGGAGATACGCAGTATTTT